The clone carrying this T cell receptor beta chain came up a few times. It was at deep level that the assay was run. The team ran DNA from unsorted PBMCs on ten immunoSEQ deep assay plates for sequencing. Profiling relied on immunoSEQ multiplex PCR, and the TCRdb table lists in-frame clones only, not all of them. The profile shows 75,000 to 100,000 clones, around half of them singletons. Every donor was a Caucasian adult from Nashville, Tennessee. Genomic DNA of unsorted samples came from some 91 million PBMCs. The sample comes from a study of shared clonotypes between healthy human individuals. The J segment lost 5 bases and the V segment lost 0 bases, leaving 1 base of the junction unmatched. The CDR3 contains 14 residues. CDR1 and CDR2 from the germline V gene are SGHRS and YFSETQ.

Sequenced material: PBMCs. V and J are TRBV5-1 and TRBJ2-1, with 8 nucleotides matching TRBD1. The sequence derives from a woman between 35 and 50 years old in good health. Some clones in this sample may be carry-over from other donors' samples. The CDR3 region is CASSLGTGNNEQFF. The CDR3 DNA reads as TGCGCCAGCAGCTTGGGGACAGGGAACAATGAGCAGTTCTTC.